Presented here are 10 T cell receptor beta chains from one specimen sequenced in a study of T-cell reconstitution after alpha-beta-depleted transplantation in children. A library of TCRbeta sequences, prepared with unique molecular identifiers, was generated. One entry per CDR3 protein results from TCRdb running MiXCR on the PCR reads. The sample has around 490,000 distinct CDR3 sequences; roughly an eighth are singletons. The sample was PBMCs, mostly from graft donor cells, taken 180 days after TCRalphabeta/CD19-depleted stem cell transplant. Receptor source: a female patient aged 2-15 years who had a stem cell transplant for aplastic anemia, so the T cells may come from the graft donor.

In this sample, this clonotype turned up many times. The CDR3 nucleotides read TGTGCCAGCCCGGCAAGTCCTCACACAGATACGCAGTATTTT. Translation: CASPASPHTDTQYF. V gene TRBV7-2 combines with J gene TRBJ2-3, with D hard to call. This CDR3 has 14 amino acids. Trimming shortened V by 8 bases and J by 2 bases, and 14 bases separated the two germline ends. The germline V gene has CDR1 SGHTA and CDR2 FQGNSA.

This clonotype came up a few times. The V call is TRBV7-9, the J call TRBJ1-6; 7 nucleotides match TRBD1. Germline lookup yields CDR1 SEHNR and CDR2 FQNEAQ (reference sequence). The V and J ends lost 0 bases and 10 bases, in that order; junction bases with no gene match: 3. This CDR3 spans 14 amino acids. This CDR3 is CASSLATGVSPLHF. The CDR3 bases are TGTGCCAGCAGCTTAGCCACAGGGGTCTCACCCCTCCACTTT.

Note on this clonotype: A much larger clonotype is one base distant, so this may be a read error. The V call is TRBV5-1, the J call TRBJ1-1; no definite D call. From germline, CDR1 is SGHRS and CDR2 YFSETQ. The CDR3 is 12 amino acids. The V and J ends lost 4 bases and 8 bases respectively, with 12 bases between them. CDR3 sequence: CASSNPWTEAFF. Written as DNA, the CDR3 is TGCGCCAGCAGCAACCCCTGGACGGAAGCTTTCTTT.

This clonotype was observed at least ten times. J is TRBJ2-7 and V is TRBV12-3 or TRBV12-4, with 11 bases that match TRBD1. The V and J ends lost 6 bases and 5 bases, in that order; junction bases with no gene match: 12. The CDR3 is 16 residues long. The CDR3 bases are TGTGCCAGCAGCGCAATGCCTGGACAGGGGGCCCACGAGCAGTACTTC. It yields the protein CASSAMPGQGAHEQYF.

The chain combines TRBV5-6 with TRBJ1-2; D possibly corresponds to TRBD1 (5 bases). With 3 bases removed from V and 0 bases from J, the gap between germline ends came to 18 bases. The CDR3 is 17 residues long. Per germline, CDR1 SGHDT and CDR2 YYEEEE. Here the CDR3 reads CASSSTGTEGANYGYTF. The DNA of the CDR3 is TGTGCCAGCAGCTCAACCGGGACGGAAGGCGCTAACTATGGCTACACCTTC. Complete variable domain (other parts from reference TRBV5-6 and TRBJ1-2): DAGVTQSPTHLIKTRGQQVTLRCSPKSGHDTVSWYQQALGQGPQFIFQYYEEEERQRGNFPDRFSGHQFPNYSSELNVNALLLGDSALYLCASSSTGTEGANYGYTFGSGTRLTVV.

In DNA, the CDR3 is TGTGCCAGCAGTGTAGGTCTAGCGGGATTCTACGAGCAGTACTTC. This encodes CASSVGLAGFYEQYF. The chain recombines TRBV6-1 with TRBJ2-7; 9 bases map to TRBD2. Germline CDR1 MNHNS, CDR2 SASEGT. The J segment lost 3 bases and the V segment lost 4 bases, leaving 7 bases of the junction unmatched. The CDR3 is made up of 15 amino acids.

The V gene is TRBV18, the J gene TRBJ2-7, with TRBD1 as a possible D gene (6 bases). V gave up 2 bases and J gave up 5 bases, with 25 bases separating them. Germline CDR1 is KGHSH and CDR2 is LQKENI. CDR3 length: 18 amino acids. The CDR3 nucleotides read TGTGCCAGCTCACCATGGGCAGGGGCTGACTTAGGAGTCCACGAGCAGTACGTC. Encoded protein: CASSPWAGADLGVHEQYV.

This clonotype showed up just a few times. V gene TRBV29-1 combines with J gene TRBJ2-3; D is uncertain. The CDR3 contains 13 residues. From germline, CDR1 is SQVTM and CDR2 ANQGSEA. Trimming shortened V by 3 bases and J by 2 bases, and 9 bases separated the two germline ends. The CDR3 here is CSVESRATDTQYF. Here the CDR3 DNA reads TGCAGCGTTGAGAGTCGAGCCACAGATACGCAGTATTTT.

The J gene is TRBJ2-1, the V gene TRBV6-2 or TRBV6-3; no definite D call. Germline V gene lookup returns CDR1 MNHEY and CDR2 SVGEGT. The V and J ends lost 3 bases and 6 bases respectively, with 3 bases between them. This CDR3 is built from 11 residues. The CDR3 DNA reads TGTGCCAGCAGTTATATCAATGAGCAGTTCTTC. It is translated as CASSYINEQFF.

Many counts were recorded for this clonotype. The chain joins TRBV7-2 to TRBJ2-1; 7 nucleotides align to TRBD2. The CDR3 covers 15 residues. Germline V gene data show CDR1 as SGHTA and CDR2 as FQGNSA. V gave up 3 bases and J gave up 6 bases; unmatched junction bases: 8. CDR3 sequence reads: CASSFLAGASNEQFF. The DNA of the CDR3 is TGTGCCAGCAGCTTCTTGGCGGGAGCCTCCAATGAGCAGTTCTTC.